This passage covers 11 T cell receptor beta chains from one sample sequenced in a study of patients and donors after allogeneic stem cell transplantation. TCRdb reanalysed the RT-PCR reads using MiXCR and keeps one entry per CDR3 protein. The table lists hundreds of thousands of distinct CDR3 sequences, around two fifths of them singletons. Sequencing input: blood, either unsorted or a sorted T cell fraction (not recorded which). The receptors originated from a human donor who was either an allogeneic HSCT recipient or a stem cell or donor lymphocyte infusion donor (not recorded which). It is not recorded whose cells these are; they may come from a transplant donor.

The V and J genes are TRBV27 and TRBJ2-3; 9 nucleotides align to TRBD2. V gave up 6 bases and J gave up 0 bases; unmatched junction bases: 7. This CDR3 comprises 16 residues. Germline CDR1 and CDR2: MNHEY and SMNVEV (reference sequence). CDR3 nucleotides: TGTGCCAGCAGGAAGCGGGGGGCCGCTAGCACAGATACGCAGTATTTT. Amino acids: CASRKRGAASTDTQYF.

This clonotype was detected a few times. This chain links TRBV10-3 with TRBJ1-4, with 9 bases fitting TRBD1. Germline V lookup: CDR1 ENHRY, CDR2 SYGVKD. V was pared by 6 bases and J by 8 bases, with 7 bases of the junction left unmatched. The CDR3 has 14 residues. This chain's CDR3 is CAISGTGRGEKLFF. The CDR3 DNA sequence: TGTGCCATCAGCGGGACAGGGAGAGGGGAAAAACTGTTTTTT.

CDR3 in amino acids: CASSAYPGNYGYTF. The CDR3 nucleotides are TGTGCCAGCAGCGCCTACCCGGGGAACTATGGCTACACCTTC. J is TRBJ1-2 and V is TRBV9; D ambiguous. Germline V lookup: CDR1 SGDLS, CDR2 YYNGEE. This CDR3 has 14 residues. V lost 3 bases to trimming and J lost 2 bases, with 11 bases between them.

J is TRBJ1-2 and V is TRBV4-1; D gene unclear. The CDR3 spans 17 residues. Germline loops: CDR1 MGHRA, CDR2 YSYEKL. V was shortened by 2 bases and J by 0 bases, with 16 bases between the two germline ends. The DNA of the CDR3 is TGCGCCAGCAGCCAAATTGTCAAGGGAGACACTAACTATGGCTACACCTTC. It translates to CASSQIVKGDTNYGYTF.

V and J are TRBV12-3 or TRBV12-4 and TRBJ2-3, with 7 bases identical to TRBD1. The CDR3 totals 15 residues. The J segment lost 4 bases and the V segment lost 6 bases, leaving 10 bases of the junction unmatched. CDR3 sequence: CASRGTGQRADTQYF. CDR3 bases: TGTGCCAGCAGGGGGACGGGACAGCGAGCAGATACGCAGTATTTT.

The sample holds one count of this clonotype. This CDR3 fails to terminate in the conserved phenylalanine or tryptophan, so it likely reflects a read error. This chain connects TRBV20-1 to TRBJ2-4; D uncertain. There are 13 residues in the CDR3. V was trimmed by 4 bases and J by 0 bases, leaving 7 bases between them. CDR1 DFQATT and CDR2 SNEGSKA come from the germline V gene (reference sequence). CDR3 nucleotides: TGCAGTGCTAACTCCCTAGCCAAAAACATTCAGTACTGC. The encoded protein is CSANSLAKNIQYC.

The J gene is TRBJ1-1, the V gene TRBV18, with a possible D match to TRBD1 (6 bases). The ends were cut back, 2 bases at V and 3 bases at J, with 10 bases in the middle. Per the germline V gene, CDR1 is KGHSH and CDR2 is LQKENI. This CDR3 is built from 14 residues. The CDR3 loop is CASSPGSGDTEAFF. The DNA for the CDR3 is TGTGCCAGCTCACCAGGGTCAGGGGACACTGAAGCTTTCTTT.

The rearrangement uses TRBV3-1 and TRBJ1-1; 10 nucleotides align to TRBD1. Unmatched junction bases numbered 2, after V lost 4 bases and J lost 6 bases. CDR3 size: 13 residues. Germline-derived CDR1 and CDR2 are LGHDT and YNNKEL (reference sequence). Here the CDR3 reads CASSLTGGSEAFF. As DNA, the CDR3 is TGTGCCAGCAGCCTGACAGGGGGCTCTGAAGCTTTCTTT. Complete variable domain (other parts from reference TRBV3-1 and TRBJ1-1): DTAVSQTPKYLVTQMGNDKSIKCEQNLGHDTMYWYKQDSKKFLKIMFSYNNKELIINETVPNRFSPKSPDKAHLNLHINSLELGDSAVYFCASSLTGGSEAFFGQGTRLTVV.

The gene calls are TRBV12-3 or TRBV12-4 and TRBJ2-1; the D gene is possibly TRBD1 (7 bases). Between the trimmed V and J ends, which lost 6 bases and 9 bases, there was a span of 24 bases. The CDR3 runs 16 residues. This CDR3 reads CASRLGWRGRDSEQFF. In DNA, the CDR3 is TGTGCCAGCAGACTAGGGTGGAGGGGGCGGGATTCTGAGCAGTTCTTC.

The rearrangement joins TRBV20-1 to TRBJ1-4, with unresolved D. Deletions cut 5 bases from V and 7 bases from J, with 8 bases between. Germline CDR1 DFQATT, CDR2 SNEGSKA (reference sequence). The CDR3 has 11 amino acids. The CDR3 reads CSARQVEKLFF. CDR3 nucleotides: TGCAGTGCTCGGCAGGTTGAAAAACTGTTTTTT.

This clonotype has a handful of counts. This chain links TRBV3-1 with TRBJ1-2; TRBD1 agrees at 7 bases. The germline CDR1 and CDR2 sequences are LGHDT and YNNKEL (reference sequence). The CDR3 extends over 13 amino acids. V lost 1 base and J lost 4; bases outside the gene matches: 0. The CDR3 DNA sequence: TGTGCCAGCAGCCAAGGGACAGGCTATGGCTACACCTTC. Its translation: CASSQGTGYGYTF. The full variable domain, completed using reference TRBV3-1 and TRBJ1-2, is DTAVSQTPKYLVTQMGNDKSIKCEQNLGHDTMYWYKQDSKKFLKIMFSYNNKELIINETVPNRFSPKSPDKAHLNLHINSLELGDSAVYFCASSQGTGYGYTFGSGTRLTVV.